This is a list of T cell receptor beta chains from one sample in a study of long-term antiretroviral therapy in people with HIV. Produced via immunoSEQ multiplex PCR; TCRdb's table is partial and in-frame only. This sample has more than 35,000 clones, with 90% to 95% found just once. The sample was unsorted PBMCs, taken 4.1 years after starting antiretroviral therapy. Source of these receptors: a woman aged 50 to 60 with HIV. Both conserved end residues are part of each CDR3. The order of the fields is J gene, V gene, clone size, CDR3 protein. A clone size is listed for some rows: how often the clone was seen (once, few, many), or a class if it is expanded.

>TRBJ1-4|TRBV9|NA
CASSVVGTGNEKLFF
>TRBJ1-4|TRBV11-2|NA
CASSLWGEKLFF
>TRBJ2-7|TRBV7-7|NA
CASSVGGSSYEQYF
>TRBJ1-1|TRBV7-9|NA
CASSFAVNTEAFF
>TRBJ2-2|TRBV19|NA
CASSNRGLDTGGELFF
>TRBJ1-1|TRBV11-2|NA
CASSLVAGTANTEAFF
>TRBJ2-4|TRBV13|NA
CASSPLTRQGNIQYF
>TRBJ1-4|TRBV7-9|NA
CASSLEDWINEKLFF
>TRBJ2-5|TRBV12-5|NA
CASGYTGTGSGETQYF
>TRBJ1-5|TRBV19|few
CASRSGRIDGQPQHF
>TRBJ1-3|TRBV11-2|NA
CASSADAGNTIYF
>TRBJ1-4|TRBV19|NA
CASRRGVAEEKLFF
>TRBJ1-5|TRBV7-7|once
CASSLAPPNTHSNQPQHF
>TRBJ2-3|TRBV18|NA
CASSPSTLAGSTDTQYF
>TRBJ2-1|TRBV29-1|NA
CSVWGSGGRSSYNEQFF
>TRBJ2-5|TRBV7-2|NA
CASSPTPRARETQYF
>TRBJ2-7|TRBV6-5|NA
CASSYTGTAGSYEQYF
>TRBJ1-5|TRBV5-6|few
CASSFGGYQPQHF
>TRBJ1-2|TRBV19|NA
CASKIAGFWNYTF
>TRBJ1-3|TRBV14|NA
CASSQGGFRRNTIYF
>TRBJ1-5|TRBV9|NA
CASSEGTLGNGNQPQHF
>TRBJ2-1|TRBV9|NA
CASSSQGQGIVDEQFF
>TRBJ1-5|TRBV6-4|once
CASADWEGQPQHF
>TRBJ2-5|TRBV7-9|NA
CASSLGALAGGETQYF
>TRBJ2-7|TRBV14|once
CASSHTILGSSYEQYF
>TRBJ1-6|TRBV10-3|NA
CATALSSYNSPLHF
>TRBJ2-1|TRBV7-9|NA
CASSLARSGRPNEQFF
>TRBJ1-5|TRBV6-5|NA
CASSRTGGDGQPQHF
>TRBJ1-1|TRBV19|once
CASSAVRDGEAFF
>TRBJ2-5|TRBV5-1|NA
CASSPSQETQYF
>TRBJ2-7|TRBV19|NA
CASSTGHTYEQYF
>TRBJ2-2|TRBV11-3|NA
CASRRTGINTGELFF
>TRBJ1-1|TRBV6-5|NA
CASTPSGQREAFF
>TRBJ2-7|TRBV11-1|NA
CASSLTTGTYEQYF
>TRBJ2-5|TRBV15|NA
CATSRDPLKETQYF
>TRBJ2-2|TRBV19|NA
CASSWGLNTGELFF
>TRBJ2-1|TRBV19|NA
CASSIRTGGNEQFF
>TRBJ1-6|TRBV18|NA
CASSSAQGRNSPLHF
>TRBJ1-2|TRBV20-1|NA
CSLRRSYGYTF
>TRBJ1-1|TRBV11-2|NA
CASSFRQADTEAFF
>TRBJ2-3|TRBV9|few
CASSVATSGGPDRTDTQYF
>TRBJ2-7|TRBV5-1|NA
CASSFEGSSYEQYF
>TRBJ2-3|TRBV2|NA
CASSLPGFVQYF
>TRBJ2-7|TRBV4-1|NA
CASSQMGQGDSEQYF
>TRBJ2-5|TRBV7-2|NA
CASSSGVGIQETQYF
>TRBJ1-5|TRBV9|NA
CASTAPGDIYNIRNQPQHF
>TRBJ1-5|TRBV19|NA
CASSMSGGGNQPQHF
>TRBJ1-5|TRBV30|NA
CAWDTGLGNQPQHF
>TRBJ2-5|TRBV4-1|NA
CASSQDRGQGARGETQYF
>TRBJ1-4|TRBV15|NA
CATSSLRTNEKLFF
>TRBJ2-7|TRBV2|NA
CATQYNKGLEQYF
>TRBJ1-5|TRBV19|NA
CASSTGRDQPQHF
>TRBJ2-7|TRBV5-5|NA
CASSHWPPGKEGEQYF
>TRBJ2-3|TRBV21-1|NA
CASSEESGRSRDTQYF
>TRBJ2-1|TRBV4-3|NA
CASSQRLSSYNEQFF